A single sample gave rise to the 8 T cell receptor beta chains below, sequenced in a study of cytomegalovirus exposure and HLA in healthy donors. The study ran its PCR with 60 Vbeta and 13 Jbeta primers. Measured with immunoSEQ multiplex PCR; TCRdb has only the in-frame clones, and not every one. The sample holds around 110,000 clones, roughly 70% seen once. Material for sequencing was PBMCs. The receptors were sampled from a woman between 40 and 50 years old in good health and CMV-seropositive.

The CDR3 DNA reads TGTGCCAGCAGCTCAGGAAAAACTGAAGCTTTCTTT. This translates into CASSSGKTEAFF. The V gene is TRBV7-9, the J gene TRBJ1-1, with unresolved D. The V end lost 4 bases, the J end lost 5 bases, and 8 bases lay between the germline ends. Germline CDR1 is SEHNR and CDR2 is FQNEAQ (reference sequence). The length of the CDR3 is 12 residues.

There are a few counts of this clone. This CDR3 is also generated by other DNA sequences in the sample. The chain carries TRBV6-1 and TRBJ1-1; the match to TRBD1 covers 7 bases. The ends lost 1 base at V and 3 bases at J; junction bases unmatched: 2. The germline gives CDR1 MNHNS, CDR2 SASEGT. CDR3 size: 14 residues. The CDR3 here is CASSEDRGDTEAFF. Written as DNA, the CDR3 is TGTGCCAGCAGTGAAGACAGGGGCGACACTGAAGCTTTCTTT.

The CDR3 DNA is TGCGCCAGCAACCGGGACAGGGGGCCGCTTACCTACGAGCAGTACTTC. Its translation: CASNRDRGPLTYEQYF. The chain is built from TRBV10-1 and TRBJ2-7, with TRBD1 matching 12 bases. J was trimmed by 2 bases and V by 7 bases; bases with no gene match: 9. This CDR3 has 16 amino acids. The germline gives CDR1 WNHNN, CDR2 SYGVQD (reference sequence).

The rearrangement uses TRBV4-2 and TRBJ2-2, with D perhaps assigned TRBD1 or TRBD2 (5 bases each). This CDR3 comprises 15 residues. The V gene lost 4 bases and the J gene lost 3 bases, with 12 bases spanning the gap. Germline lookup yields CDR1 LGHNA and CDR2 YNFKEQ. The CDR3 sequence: CASSREGRDTGELFF. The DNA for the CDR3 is TGTGCCAGCAGCCGAGAGGGCAGGGACACCGGGGAGCTGTTTTTT.

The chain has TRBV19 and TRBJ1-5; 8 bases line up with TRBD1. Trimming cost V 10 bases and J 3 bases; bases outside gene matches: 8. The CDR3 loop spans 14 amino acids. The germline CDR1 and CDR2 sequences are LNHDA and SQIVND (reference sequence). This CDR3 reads CATSRTGNNQPQHF. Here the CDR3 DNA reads TGTGCCACCTCCCGGACAGGGAACAATCAGCCCCAGCATTTT. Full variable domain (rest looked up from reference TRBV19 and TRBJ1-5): DGGITQSPKYLFRKEGQNVTLSCEQNLNHDAMYWYRQDPGQGLRLIYYSQIVNDFQKGDIAEGYSVSREKKESFPLTVTSAQKNPTAFYLCATSRTGNNQPQHFGDGTRLSIL.

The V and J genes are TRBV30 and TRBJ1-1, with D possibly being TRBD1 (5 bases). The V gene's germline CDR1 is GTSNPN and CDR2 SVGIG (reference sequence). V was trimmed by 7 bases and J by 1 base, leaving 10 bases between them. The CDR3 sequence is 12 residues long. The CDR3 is CAFRGQNTEAFF. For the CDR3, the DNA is TGTGCCTTTCGAGGACAGAACACTGAAGCTTTCTTT.

This CDR3 is CASSYRDRGYGYTF. In DNA form, the CDR3 reads TGTGCCAGCAGCTACCGGGACAGGGGCTATGGCTACACCTTC. The chain carries TRBV2 and TRBJ1-2; the match to TRBD1 covers 10 bases. V was pared by 6 bases and J by 4 bases, with 5 bases of the junction left unmatched. This CDR3 comprises 14 residues. CDR1 and CDR2 from the germline V gene are SNHLY and FYNNEI.

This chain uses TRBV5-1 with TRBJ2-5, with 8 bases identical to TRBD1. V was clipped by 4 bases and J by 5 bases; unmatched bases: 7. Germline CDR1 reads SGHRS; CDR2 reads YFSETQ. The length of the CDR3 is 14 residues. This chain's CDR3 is CASSVRTGRETQYF. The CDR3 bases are TGCGCCAGCAGCGTTCGGACAGGGCGGGAGACCCAGTACTTC.